The 27 T cell receptor beta chains given below trace back to one sample, sequenced in a study of monozygotic twins with inflammatory bowel disease. Each CDR3 protein gets one entry in TCRdb, which reprocessed the 5' RACE reads and gives no DNA. This repertoire includes fewer than 450,000 distinct CDR3 sequences. The specimen was blood. These receptors all stem from a human donor with ulcerative colitis or Crohn's disease, or a healthy co-twin of an affected twin (not recorded which).

The CDR3 protein is CASSLGRGRGSYEQYF. This rearrangement joins TRBV5-1 to TRBJ2-7; TCRdb's D gene call, TRBD1, goes unchecked for lack of DNA. The CDR3 is made up of 16 amino acids. CDR1 is SGHRS and CDR2 is YFSETQ in the germline V gene. The full variable domain, with the rest looked up from reference TRBV5-1 and TRBJ2-7, is KAGVTQTPRYLIKTRGQQVTLSCSPISGHRSVSWYQQTPGQGLQFLFEYFSETQRNKGNFPGRFSGRQFSNSRSEMNVSTLELGDSALYLCASSLGRGRGSYEQYFGPGTRLTVT.

The CDR3 sequence is CSAFLTSGGPISYEQYF. The V and J genes are TRBV20-1 and TRBJ2-7; TCRdb's D gene call, TRBD2, goes unchecked for lack of DNA. Germline loops: CDR1 DFQATT, CDR2 SNEGSKA (reference sequence). The CDR3 spans 17 residues.

The chain has TRBV6-4 and TRBJ2-1; lacking DNA, the TRBD2 call made by TCRdb goes unchecked. There are 14 residues in the CDR3. The germline CDR1 and CDR2 sequences are MRHNA and SNTAGT. The CDR3 spells CASSAQAAYNEQFF.

The rearrangement joins TRBV6-5 to TRBJ1-2; the TRBD1 assignment by TCRdb is unverifiable without DNA. Germline V gives CDR1 MNHEY, CDR2 SVGAGI. The CDR3 is 14 residues long. The chain's CDR3 is CASSWTGDNYGYTF.

The J gene is TRBJ1-5, the V gene TRBV4-3. This CDR3 region has 16 residues. CDR1 and CDR2 (germline): LGHNA, YSLEER. The CDR3 spells CASSQDLGGRNQPQHF.

V and J are TRBV29-1 and TRBJ2-7; TCRdb returns TRBD2, unconfirmable since there is no DNA. The CDR3 spans 13 residues. Germline CDR1 reads SQVTM; CDR2 reads ANQGSEA. The CDR3 reads CSVDGAGSYEQYF.

The V and J genes are TRBV18 and TRBJ2-1. Germline V gene sequence: CDR1 KGHSH, CDR2 LQKENI. The CDR3 sequence is 16 residues long. CDR3 residues: CASSPKGVFTYNEQFF.

The rearrangement uses TRBV9 and TRBJ2-7. This CDR3 is 15 amino acids long. Per the germline V gene, CDR1 is SGDLS and CDR2 is YYNGEE. This chain's CDR3 is CASSVATGWNYEQYF.

V usage is TRBV11-2 and J usage is TRBJ2-7; TCRdb picks TRBD1, but there is no DNA to check that call. Germline V gene lookup returns CDR1 SGHAT and CDR2 FQNNGV. CDR3 size: 18 residues. CDR3 sequence: CASSPLGSGGEPSYEQYF. Full variable domain (rest looked up from reference TRBV11-2 and TRBJ2-7): EAGVAQSPRYKIIEKRQSVAFWCNPISGHATLYWYQQILGQGPKLLIQFQNNGVVDDSQLPKDRFSAERLKGVDSTLKIQPAKLEDSAVYLCASSPLGSGGEPSYEQYFGPGTRLTVT.

The chain uses TRBV9 and TRBJ2-7. The CDR3 is made up of 15 amino acids. Germline V CDR1 and CDR2: SGDLS, YYNGEE. This CDR3 is CASSPLQYVTYEQYF.

J is TRBJ2-3 and V is TRBV20-1; lacking DNA, the TRBD2 call made by TCRdb goes unchecked. The germline V gene encodes CDR1 DFQATT and CDR2 SNEGSKA (reference sequence). This CDR3 comprises 12 residues. The CDR3 protein is CSAASRDNTQYF.

The rearrangement links TRBV9 to TRBJ2-1. The CDR3 spans 14 residues. In germline, CDR1 is SGDLS, CDR2 YYNGEE. CDR3: CASSVGGSMNEQFF. Complete variable domain (other parts from reference TRBV9 and TRBJ2-1): DSGVTQTPKHLITATGQRVTLRCSPRSGDLSVYWYQQSLDQGLQFLIQYYNGEERAKGNILERFSAQQFPDLHSELNLSSLELGDSALYFCASSVGGSMNEQFFGPGTRLTVL.

This sequence joins TRBV15 and TRBJ2-3; TCRdb selects TRBD1, and the lack of DNA leaves this call unchecked. The germline V gene encodes CDR1 LNHNV and CDR2 YYDKDF (reference sequence). CDR3 length: 15 residues. CDR3: CATSRARSGGDTQYF.

This chain's CDR3 is CAWSVSVSLTQETQYF. The V and J genes are TRBV30 and TRBJ2-5; the TRBD2 assignment by TCRdb is unverifiable without DNA. From germline, CDR1 is GTSNPN and CDR2 SVGIG (reference sequence). The CDR3 loop spans 16 amino acids.

This sequence joins TRBV24-1 and TRBJ2-2. The germline CDR1 and CDR2 sequences are KGHDR and SFDVKD. The CDR3 is made up of 15 amino acids. This CDR3 reads CATSDFGVGTGELFF.

CDR3 region: CASSYSITGLSTDTQYF. V is TRBV6-5 and J is TRBJ2-3. The CDR3 has 17 amino acids. Germline V gives CDR1 MNHEY, CDR2 SVGAGI.

The chain employs TRBV5-1 and TRBJ2-2; lacking DNA, the TRBD1 call made by TCRdb goes unchecked. Per germline, CDR1 SGHRS and CDR2 YFSETQ. The CDR3 is made up of 15 amino acids. CDR3 amino acids: CASSIQGFNTGELFF.

The V call is TRBV5-1, the J call TRBJ2-2; the D call from TCRdb, TRBD1, cannot be confirmed without DNA. The CDR3 is 14 amino acids. In germline, CDR1 is SGHRS, CDR2 YFSETQ. CDR3 amino acids: CASSSRVDTGELFF.

The V call is TRBV2, the J call TRBJ2-1. Germline assignment: CDR1 SNHLY and CDR2 FYNNEI. The CDR3 extends over 14 amino acids. The CDR3 reads CASSELADYNDQFF.

This sequence joins TRBV5-1 and TRBJ1-2; with no DNA, the TCRdb D assignment of TRBD1 cannot be verified. Germline CDR1 SGHRS, CDR2 YFSETQ. The CDR3 is 17 residues long. This CDR3 reads CASSLLVQTGGTNGYTF.

The rearrangement uses TRBV7-6 and TRBJ2-7; the D gene TCRdb calls, TRBD1, cannot be checked with no DNA. The CDR3 contains 15 residues. Germline CDR1 and CDR2: SGHVS and FNYEAQ. The CDR3 loop is CASSPGAGTEYEQYF.

This chain uses TRBV5-1 with TRBJ1-5. CDR3 length: 15 residues. In germline, CDR1 is SGHRS, CDR2 YFSETQ. CDR3 sequence reads: CASSPGGPSNQPQHF.

V is TRBV7-2 and J is TRBJ2-2; TCRdb gives TRBD2 as the D gene, but with no DNA this cannot be confirmed. This CDR3 region has 17 residues. Germline V CDR1 and CDR2: SGHTA, FQGNSA. The CDR3 sequence: CASSPSGAGGRTGELFF.

The chain joins TRBV24-1 to TRBJ2-7; the D call of TRBD1 rests on TCRdb alone, since no DNA is present to check it. The germline gives CDR1 KGHDR, CDR2 SFDVKD. The CDR3 contains 15 residues. CDR3 amino acids: CATQAGQGNSYEQYF.

This chain joins TRBV7-8 and TRBJ1-4; TCRdb lists TRBD1, though no DNA is available to test this call. The CDR3 loop spans 17 amino acids. Per germline, CDR1 SGHVS and CDR2 FQNEAQ. The CDR3 sequence is CASSLDRDAPTNEKLFF. The complete variable domain, with remaining parts taken from reference TRBV7-8 and TRBJ1-4, reads GAGVSQSPRYKVAKRGQDVALRCDPISGHVSLFWYQQALGQGPEFLTYFQNEAQLDKSGLPSDRFFAERPEGSVSTLKIQRTQQEDSAVYLCASSLDRDAPTNEKLFFGSGTQLSVL.

The V call is TRBV9, the J call TRBJ1-1. CDR3 size: 16 residues. Germline assignment: CDR1 SGDLS and CDR2 YYNGEE. The CDR3 here is CASSARRQAMNTEAFF.

V usage is TRBV5-1 and J usage is TRBJ2-6. CDR3 length equals 16 residues. Germline CDR1 is SGHRS and CDR2 is YFSETQ. The CDR3 reads CASSLARVSGANVLTF.